The rows below give T cell receptor beta chains drawn from one sample of a study of blood T cell repertoires in COVID-19. Produced via immunoSEQ multiplex PCR; TCRdb's table is partial and in-frame only. This table holds 200,000 to 250,000 clones, roughly nine tenths found once. Sequenced sample: PBMCs or T cells enriched from blood (not recorded which). The receptor source for this set is a man aged 30-40 years who had recovered from COVID-19. Both conserved end residues are part of each CDR3. D genes are given only for firm matches. The listing skips clone size in some rows; elsewhere it reads once, few, many or a size class.

NA,NA,TRBJ1-1,TRBV28,CASSSRTANTEAFF,TGTGCCAGCAGTTCCCGGACAGCGAACACTGAAGCTTTCTTT
once,TRBD1,TRBJ2-7,TRBV6-5,CASSPDRDHEQYF,TGTGCCAGCAGCCCGGACAGGGACCACGAGCAGTACTTC
NA,TRBD1,TRBJ2-7,TRBV5-1,CASSLGGTGVYEQYF,TGCGCCAGCAGCCTGGGGGGGACAGGGGTCTACGAGCAGTACTTC
NA,TRBD1,TRBJ2-7,TRBV30,CAWLPPDRVRSYEQYF,TGTGCCTGGCTGCCCCCCGACAGGGTCCGCTCCTACGAGCAGTACTTC
NA,NA,TRBJ1-2,TRBV6-4,CASSDSGTSNYGYTF,TGTGCCAGCAGTGATTCCGGGACAAGCAACTATGGCTACACCTTC
NA,TRBD1,TRBJ2-7,TRBV10-2,CASRGKQGAVISYEQYF,TGCGCCAGCAGAGGAAAACAGGGGGCGGTCATAAGTTACGAGCAGTACTTC
NA,TRBD1,TRBJ2-2,TRBV25-1,CAIRQGAGELFF,TGTGCCATCCGGCAGGGGGCCGGGGAGCTGTTTTTT
NA,NA,TRBJ1-5,TRBV30,CAWSREGNQPQHF,TGTGCCTGGAGTCGGGAGGGTAATCAGCCCCAGCATTTT
NA,TRBD1,TRBJ2-7,TRBV4-3,CASSQRTGGTYEQYF,TGCGCCAGCAGCCAGCGGACAGGGGGCACGTACGAGCAGTACTTC
NA,TRBD1,TRBJ1-2,TRBV7-8,CASSPRGQGRLTNGYTF,TGTGCCAGCAGCCCTCGGGGACAGGGGCGCCTTACGAATGGCTACACCTTC
NA,TRBD2,TRBJ2-2,TRBV6-5,CASGSGRAGTGELFF,TGTGCCAGCGGTAGCGGGAGGGCCGGGACCGGGGAGCTGTTTTTT
once,NA,TRBJ1-2,TRBV9,CASSVLASNYGYTF,TGTGCCAGCAGCGTCCTAGCTTCTAACTATGGCTACACCTTC
NA,TRBD1,TRBJ1-1,TRBV6-1,CASSDGQGGRITEAFF,TGTGCCAGCAGTGACGGGCAGGGGGGAAGAATCACTGAAGCTTTCTTT
NA,NA,TRBJ2-1,TRBV24-1,CATSDLTGGQFF,TGTGCCACCAGTGATTTGACCGGGGGTCAGTTCTTC
NA,TRBD2,TRBJ2-3,TRBV27,CASRQSAGGSPDTQYF,TGTGCCAGCAGACAGTCAGCGGGGGGGTCCCCAGATACGCAGTATTTT
NA,TRBD1,TRBJ2-1,TRBV3-1/TRBV3-2,CASTQTGGVYNEQFF,TGTGCCAGCACACAGACAGGGGGCGTCTACAATGAGCAGTTCTTC
NA,NA,TRBJ1-5,TRBV7-8,CASSLSDGSNQPQHF,TGTGCCAGCAGCTTAAGCGACGGTAGCAATCAGCCCCAGCATTTT